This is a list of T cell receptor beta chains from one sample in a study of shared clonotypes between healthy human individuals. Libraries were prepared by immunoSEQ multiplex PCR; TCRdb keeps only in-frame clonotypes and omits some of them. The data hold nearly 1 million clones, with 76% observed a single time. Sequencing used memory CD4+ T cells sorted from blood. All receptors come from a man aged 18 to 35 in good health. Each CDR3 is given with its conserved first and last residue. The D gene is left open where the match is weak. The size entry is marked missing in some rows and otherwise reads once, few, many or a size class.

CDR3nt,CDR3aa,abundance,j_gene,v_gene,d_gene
TGTGCCAGCAGCTTGGGTAAGTTTGAAGCTTTCTTT,CASSLGKFEAFF,.,TRBJ1-1,TRBV5-6,.
TGCGCCAGCGCCTACCAAGAGACTTACGAGCAGTACTTC,CASAYQETYEQYF,.,TRBJ2-7,TRBV5-1,.
TGTGCCAGCAGTGATCAGATGTACGAGCAGTACTTC,CASSDQMYEQYF,.,TRBJ2-7,TRBV6-1,.
TGTGCCAGCAGCTTAGAGTCGGCGGGGACTTACGAGCAGTACTTC,CASSLESAGTYEQYF,.,TRBJ2-7,TRBV11-2,.
TGTGCCAGCACTCAGGGGGGTCGGCAAGAGACCCAGTACTTC,CASTQGGRQETQYF,.,TRBJ2-5,TRBV7-9,.
TGTGCCAGCAGCTTAGACTGGGACAGGGATGGCTACACCTTC,CASSLDWDRDGYTF,.,TRBJ1-2,TRBV7-2,TRBD1
TGTGCCAGCAGCGCCAGGACAGGGGGAGATACGCAGTATTTT,CASSARTGGDTQYF,.,TRBJ2-3,TRBV9,TRBD1
TGTGCCAGCAGCCAGGGGCACCTCCAAGAGACCCAGTACTTC,CASSQGHLQETQYF,.,TRBJ2-5,TRBV13,.
TGTGCCAGTAGTATAGATCGCGTCGGGGGATCTGGGGCCAACGTCCTGACTTTC,CASSIDRVGGSGANVLTF,.,TRBJ2-6,TRBV19,.
TGTGCCAGCAGTTTGTCCGGGACAGGGGGATTTGAAAAACTGTTTTTT,CASSLSGTGGFEKLFF,.,TRBJ1-4,TRBV28,TRBD1
TGTGCCAGCAGCGTAGATGGGGGACTCTACAATGAGCAGTTCTTC,CASSVDGGLYNEQFF,.,TRBJ2-1,TRBV9,.
TGTGCCGCTCCTTGGAGCGGGGGGACTCCGGAGCTGTTTTTT,CAAPWSGGTPELFF,.,TRBJ2-2,TRBV28,TRBD2
TGTGCCAGCAGTCTACCCGGGACTTCGGAAGCTTTCTTT,CASSLPGTSEAFF,.,TRBJ1-1,TRBV6-6,.
TGTGCCTGGAGCCTTACCGCGGCCCAGCCCCAGCATTTT,CAWSLTAAQPQHF,.,TRBJ1-5,TRBV30,.
TGTGCCAGTACGACGACAATGGGGCTTAGCAATCAGCCCCAGCATTTT,CASTTTMGLSNQPQHF,.,TRBJ1-5,TRBV19,.
TGTGCCAGCAGCCCCGGGATTTACGAGCAGTACTTC,CASSPGIYEQYF,.,TRBJ2-7,TRBV6-1,.
TGTGCCAGCAGCTTAGAAAGGGGACAGACCATCCAAGAGACCCAGTACTTC,CASSLERGQTIQETQYF,.,TRBJ2-5,TRBV7-2,TRBD1
TGTGCCAGCAGCTTATGGGCGGCCGTCCGCAATCAGCCCCAGCATTTT,CASSLWAAVRNQPQHF,.,TRBJ1-5,TRBV5-5,.
TGTGCCAGCAGCGTCGGGACAGGGCGAAACACCATATATTTT,CASSVGTGRNTIYF,many,TRBJ1-3,TRBV9,TRBD1
TGTGCCAGCAGCTTGGGGTCACAGGGGGCTGGCGAAGCTTTCTTT,CASSLGSQGAGEAFF,.,TRBJ1-1,TRBV7-9,TRBD1
TGTGCCAGCAGTGATGCGGGCAGGGCTGGGAATGGCTACACCTTC,CASSDAGRAGNGYTF,.,TRBJ1-2,TRBV2,.
TGTGCCAGCAGTGAATTCGGGGGGCTCTCGTACTTC,CASSEFGGLSYF,once,TRBJ2-7,TRBV2,.
TGTGCCACCAGCGGACGGACCTTCAACACTGAAGCTTTCTTT,CATSGRTFNTEAFF,.,TRBJ1-1,TRBV15,.
TGTGCCAGCAGCCATAAGTCGGGTACGCAGTATTTT,CASSHKSGTQYF,.,TRBJ2-3,TRBV14,.
TGTGCCAGCAGCCAGAGGACTAGCGGGATTCCCTCCTACAATGAGCAGTTCTTC,CASSQRTSGIPSYNEQFF,.,TRBJ2-1,TRBV5-6,TRBD2
TGCGCCAGCTGCCCCATGACAGGGTACCACGAGCAGTACTTC,CASCPMTGYHEQYF,.,TRBJ2-7,TRBV10-2,TRBD1
TGCAGCGTTGCCTTGACAGGGACATCTATAGGCGCTTTCTTT,CSVALTGTSIGAFF,.,TRBJ1-1,TRBV29-1,TRBD1
TGTGCCAGCAGCGAGGGAGCGGGGGGTTTTTATACGCAGTATTTT,CASSEGAGGFYTQYF,.,TRBJ2-3,TRBV7-3,TRBD2
TGCGCCAGCAGTTTGGAGGGCAGCTCCTACAATGAGCAGTTCTTC,CASSLEGSSYNEQFF,many,TRBJ2-1,TRBV5-1,.
TGTGCCAGCAGCTTGGTGGGCCAGGGGAGGGGAGATACGCAGTATTTT,CASSLVGQGRGDTQYF,few,TRBJ2-3,TRBV5-4,.
TGTGCCAGCTCGTGGACCCGGGGCAATGAGCAGTTCTTC,CASSWTRGNEQFF,.,TRBJ2-1,TRBV18,.
TGTGCCAGCAGTGGTCGGGGACAGGGAACTTCTGGCTACACCTTC,CASSGRGQGTSGYTF,few,TRBJ1-2,TRBV28,TRBD1
TGTGCCAGCAGCGCAAGACTAGCGGAAGCTAATGAGCAGTTCTTC,CASSARLAEANEQFF,.,TRBJ2-1,TRBV9,TRBD2
TGTGCCAGCAGTTACAACTCTGGAAACACCATATATTTT,CASSYNSGNTIYF,.,TRBJ1-3,TRBV2,.
TGTGCCAGCTCACCGGTGAGCCCCGCGAACACCGGGGAGCTGTTTTTT,CASSPVSPANTGELFF,.,TRBJ2-2,TRBV18,.
TGCGCCAGCAGCTTGGAACAGGGACTTGAAAAACTGTTTTTT,CASSLEQGLEKLFF,many,TRBJ1-4,TRBV5-1,.
TGTGCCAGCAGCCATTGGACAGGGCCAGGCTCCTACGAGCAGTACTTC,CASSHWTGPGSYEQYF,.,TRBJ2-7,TRBV7-3,TRBD1
TGCGCCAGCAGCCTGTTAGGGGATAGTTTCCACGAGCAGTACTTC,CASSLLGDSFHEQYF,.,TRBJ2-7,TRBV5-1,.
TGTGCCAGCAGCTTAGCGACAGGGCAAATCTCCTACAATGAGCAGTTCTTC,CASSLATGQISYNEQFF,.,TRBJ2-1,TRBV7-2,TRBD1
TGTGCCACCAGCGACCTCGGGAGACCTCAAGAGACCCAGTACTTC,CATSDLGRPQETQYF,.,TRBJ2-5,TRBV15,.
TGCGCCAGCAGCCAAGCTGCAGCCAACTATGGCTACACCTTC,CASSQAAANYGYTF,.,TRBJ1-2,TRBV4-1,.
TGCAGCGTTGTAGGGGGGCGGGACGCCCAGTACTTC,CSVVGGRDAQYF,.,TRBJ2-5,TRBV29-1,.
TGCGCCAGCAGCCAAGATTCGCCACAGGGAGGCACTGAAGCTTTCTTT,CASSQDSPQGGTEAFF,.,TRBJ1-1,TRBV4-1,.
TGTGCCAGCAGCCTAAAGTCCCTGACATTTCGTCGGGATCAGCCCCAGCATTTT,CASSLKSLTFRRDQPQHF,.,TRBJ1-5,TRBV7-6,.
TGTGCCAGCAGCGCCCGGGACACGCACTCTGGAAACACCATATATTTT,CASSARDTHSGNTIYF,.,TRBJ1-3,TRBV9,.
TGTGCCAGCAGTTGGGGACCGCTTAATTCACCCCTCCACTTT,CASSWGPLNSPLHF,.,TRBJ1-6,TRBV27,.
TGTGCCAGCAGCCCTACCGGGACAGGGGCGGAGCAGTACTTC,CASSPTGTGAEQYF,.,TRBJ2-7,TRBV2,TRBD1
TGTGCCAGCAGCGCAGGGGACCGACCCAAGGGTGAGCAGTTCTTC,CASSAGDRPKGEQFF,.,TRBJ2-1,TRBV11-3,.
TGTGCCAGCTCACTCGTACCGGGACTAGCAGTGGCAGGGGAGCTGTTTTTT,CASSLVPGLAVAGELFF,.,TRBJ2-2,TRBV18,TRBD2
TGCGCCAGCAGCTTGGGAGGACAGGGTCAAGAGACCCAGTACTTC,CASSLGGQGQETQYF,.,TRBJ2-5,TRBV5-1,TRBD1
TGTGCCATCACGGGCTCAGTGGGAGGGTCGGATGAGCAGTTCTTC,CAITGSVGGSDEQFF,.,TRBJ2-1,TRBV10-3,TRBD2
TGTGCCAGCAACGGACAATCCTATAATTCACCCCTCCACTTT,CASNGQSYNSPLHF,.,TRBJ1-6,TRBV11-2,.
TGTGCCACCAGCAGGAGTACGGGGGGGATTTACAATGAGCAGTTCTTC,CATSRSTGGIYNEQFF,once,TRBJ2-1,TRBV15,TRBD2
TGTGCCAGCAGGCCGCAGGGGGGCGGCAATCAGCCCCAGCATTTT,CASRPQGGGNQPQHF,.,TRBJ1-5,TRBV6-5,TRBD1
TGTGCCAGCAACCCGTTGGGTTCCTCCGGCTACACCTTC,CASNPLGSSGYTF,.,TRBJ1-2,TRBV11-2,.
TGTGCCAGCTCACCCCTGGCCGGGGGCAATCAGCCCCAGCATTTT,CASSPLAGGNQPQHF,.,TRBJ1-5,TRBV18,.
TGTGCCAGCATCCACTCAAAGGGGGGAGGTCAGCCCCAGCATTTT,CASIHSKGGGQPQHF,.,TRBJ1-5,TRBV28,.
TGTGCCAGCAAACCCAAATTGGGTCTGGGGACAGATACGCAGTATTTT,CASKPKLGLGTDTQYF,.,TRBJ2-3,TRBV7-8,.